This entry lists 24 T cell receptor beta chains sequenced from one sample in a study of T cell responses to AZD1222 COVID-19 vaccine. Using immunoSEQ multiplex PCR, the repertoire was profiled, and TCRdb retains in-frame clones only, with some absent. Of 130,000 to 150,000 clones listed, 80% to 90% are singletons. Source: peripheral blood, taken on day 0 of AZD1222 vaccination. These receptors all come from an adult in good health.

V gene TRBV6-5 combines with J gene TRBJ1-2; the D gene is possibly TRBD1 (6 bases). V was pared by 7 bases and J by 2 bases, with 17 bases between. The length of the CDR3 is 15 residues. The germline V gene encodes CDR1 MNHEY and CDR2 SVGAGI. In DNA, the CDR3 is TGTGCCAGCACCACCATTCGGGGGGCGAACTATGGCTACACCTTC. Protein sequence: CASTTIRGANYGYTF.

This chain uses TRBV5-4 with TRBJ2-4; 7 bases map to TRBD1. This CDR3 has 13 amino acids. CDR1 is SGHNT, CDR2 YYREEE, per germline (reference sequence). The V segment lost 5 bases and the J segment 1 base; nucleotides outside the gene matches: 0. This CDR3 is CASRGGAKNIQYF. For the CDR3, the DNA is TGTGCCAGCAGAGGGGGCGCCAAAAACATTCAGTACTTC.

This clone came up once. This chain joins TRBV6-4 and TRBJ2-3; D is perhaps TRBD2 (5 bases). CDR3 length: 14 residues. The V end was cut by 4 bases, the J end by 0 bases, with 8 bases between. CDR1 MRHNA and CDR2 SNTAGT come from the germline V gene. The CDR3 DNA sequence: TGTGCCAGCAGTGCGGGAAGGAGCACAGATACGCAGTATTTT. This gives the protein CASSAGRSTDTQYF.

This clone has a single count. The chain joins TRBV6-5 to TRBJ2-7, with TRBD2 identical over 7 bases. After removal of 2 bases from V and 0 bases from J, the junction contained 4 bases not matched to a gene. This CDR3 contains 15 residues. Germline loops: CDR1 MNHEY, CDR2 SVGAGI. CDR3 residues: CASSYVGGSSYEQYF. As DNA, the CDR3 is TGTGCCAGCAGTTACGTCGGCGGGAGCTCCTACGAGCAGTACTTC.

The chain couples TRBV28 to TRBJ2-3, with 13 positions matching TRBD2. With V trimmed by 6 bases and J by 2 bases, 11 bases remained unmatched. The CDR3 sequence is 18 residues long. Germline-derived CDR1 and CDR2 are MDHEN and SYDVKM. The CDR3 loop reads CASSVPGLAGLSTDTQYF. In DNA form, the CDR3 reads TGTGCCAGCAGCGTACCGGGACTAGCGGGATTGTCCACAGATACGCAGTATTTT.

For this clone: Other DNA sequences within the sample encode an identical CDR3. This chain joins TRBV28 and TRBJ1-3, with D unclear. CDR3 length: 13 residues. Germline values: CDR1 MDHEN, CDR2 SYDVKM. V lost 3 bases and J 1 base, leaving 4 bases between the germline ends. The CDR3 here is CASSFGSGNTIYF. Written as DNA, the CDR3 is TGTGCCAGCAGTTTTGGTTCTGGAAACACCATATATTTT. Full variable domain (remainder filled in from reference TRBV28 and TRBJ1-3): DVKVTQSSRYLVKRTGEKVFLECVQDMDHENMFWYRQDPGLGLRLIYFSYDVKMKEKGDIPEGYSVSREKKERFSLILESASTNQTSMYLCASSFGSGNTIYFGEGSWLTVV.

The chain links TRBV5-1 to TRBJ2-5; TRBD2 agrees at 13 bases. The CDR3 loop spans 15 amino acids. The V gene end was trimmed by 4 bases and the J gene end by 5 bases; junction bases not matched to a gene: 5. Germline-derived CDR1 and CDR2 are SGHRS and YFSETQ. CDR3 protein: CASSPRTSGSETQYF. The CDR3 coding sequence is TGCGCCAGCAGCCCGAGGACTAGCGGGAGTGAGACCCAGTACTTC. Supplemented by reference TRBV5-1 and TRBJ2-5, the full variable domain reads KAGVTQTPRYLIKTRGQQVTLSCSPISGHRSVSWYQQTPGQGLQFLFEYFSETQRNKGNFPGRFSGRQFSNSRSEMNVSTLELGDSALYLCASSPRTSGSETQYFGPGTRLLVL.

The rearrangement uses TRBV28 and TRBJ1-5, with D unresolved. Trimming pared 2 bases from V and 3 bases from J, leaving 11 bases between. Looked up from germline, CDR1 is MDHEN and CDR2 is SYDVKM. The CDR3 has 15 residues. The CDR3 is CASSLDLQFNQPQHF. CDR3 sequence (DNA): TGTGCCAGCAGTTTAGACTTACAGTTCAATCAGCCCCAGCATTTT.

The chain is built from TRBV18 and TRBJ2-1, with D possibly matching TRBD1 (6 bases). The CDR3 extends over 11 amino acids. Germline assignment: CDR1 KGHSH and CDR2 LQKENI. Trimming took off 6 bases at V and 10 bases at J, with 10 bases between the two ends. In nucleotides, the CDR3 is TGTGCCAGCTCCGTCAGGGGCGAGCAGTTCTTC. Protein sequence: CASSVRGEQFF.

The chain joins TRBV28 to TRBJ1-4, with D hard to call. CDR3 length: 12 amino acids. V was trimmed by 11 bases and J by 5 bases, leaving 12 bases between them. Germline CDR1 reads MDHEN; CDR2 reads SYDVKM. The CDR3: CAANSLNEKLFF. CDR3 nucleotides: TGTGCCGCGAACAGCCTCAATGAAAAACTGTTTTTT.

The CDR3 loop reads CSAGETEQYF. CDR3 nucleotides: TGCAGTGCTGGGGAGACAGAGCAGTACTTC. V gene TRBV20-1 combines with J gene TRBJ2-7; a weak D match, TRBD2 (5 bases). Germline CDR1 DFQATT, CDR2 SNEGSKA (reference sequence). Trimming removed 5 bases at V and 7 bases at J, with 9 bases between. The CDR3 runs 10 residues.

V usage is TRBV7-8 and J usage is TRBJ1-5; D remains ambiguous. The germline V gene has CDR1 SGHVS and CDR2 FQNEAQ. The CDR3 contains 13 residues. V was cut by 1 base and J by 4 bases, with 5 bases left in between. The CDR3 protein is CASSLGPNQPQHF. The CDR3 region has the DNA TGTGCCAGCAGCTTAGGTCCAAATCAGCCCCAGCATTTT.

This clone was seen just once. The genes are TRBV7-8 and TRBJ1-5; D is possibly TRBD1 (6 bases). The CDR3 runs 14 residues. Trimming left V 6 bases short and J 3 bases short, with 12 bases between. CDR1 is SGHVS, CDR2 FQNEAQ, per germline. The DNA for the CDR3 is TGTGCCAGCAGTGATTACAGGGCCAATCAGCCCCAGCATTTT. Translation gives CASSDYRANQPQHF.

The chain carries TRBV12-5 and TRBJ1-1; D possibly corresponds to TRBD1 (5 bases). Looked up from germline, CDR1 is LGHNT and CDR2 is FRNRAP. The V end lost 5 bases, the J end lost 7 bases, and 17 bases lay between the germline ends. The CDR3 totals 14 residues. DNA for the CDR3: TGTGCTAGTGGTCCTGGAGGGGACCTGATTGAAGCTTTCTTT. This encodes CASGPGGDLIEAFF.

This clone was observed a single time. The genes are TRBV28 and TRBJ1-1; D unclear. Trimming removed 3 bases at V and 1 base at J, with 12 bases between. The CDR3 contains 15 residues. The germline V gene has CDR1 MDHEN and CDR2 SYDVKM. CDR3: CASSLSRPRNTEAFF. In DNA form, the CDR3 reads TGTGCCAGCAGTTTGTCCCGCCCTCGGAACACTGAAGCTTTCTTT. The full variable domain, rest sourced from reference TRBV28 and TRBJ1-1, is DVKVTQSSRYLVKRTGEKVFLECVQDMDHENMFWYRQDPGLGLRLIYFSYDVKMKEKGDIPEGYSVSREKKERFSLILESASTNQTSMYLCASSLSRPRNTEAFFGQGTRLTVV.

V usage is TRBV28 and J usage is TRBJ1-5; TRBD1 might be the D (6 bases). Germline assignment: CDR1 MDHEN and CDR2 SYDVKM. The CDR3 runs 14 residues. With 3 bases removed from V and 8 bases from J, the gap between germline ends came to 14 bases. CDR3 in amino acids: CASSFGQGWKPQHF. In nucleotides, the CDR3 is TGTGCCAGCAGTTTTGGCCAGGGGTGGAAGCCCCAGCATTTT.

The gene calls are TRBV3-1 (or the pseudogene TRBV3-2) and TRBJ2-1; 14 positions agree with TRBD2. The CDR3 is 16 amino acids. CDR1 LGHDT and CDR2 YNNKEL come from the germline V gene (reference sequence). V lost 4 bases to trimming and J lost 9 bases; unmatched junction nucleotides: 8. The CDR3 sequence is CASSPGTSGSVGEQFF. In DNA, the CDR3 is TGTGCCAGCAGCCCAGGGACTAGCGGGAGTGTTGGTGAGCAGTTCTTC.

The chain has TRBV30 and TRBJ1-4, with a possible D match to TRBD1 (6 bases). This CDR3 region has 13 residues. CDR1 and CDR2 from the germline V gene are GTSNPN and SVGIG (reference sequence). The CDR3 is CGKRDIQTEKLFF. The CDR3 coding sequence is TGTGGGAAACGGGACATTCAGACGGAAAAACTGTTTTTT. Filled out from reference TRBV30 and TRBJ1-4, the complete variable domain reads SQTIHQWPATLVQPVGSPLSLECTVEGTSNPNLYWYRQAAGRGLQLLFYSVGIGQISSEVPQNLSASRPQDRQFILSSKKLLLSDSGFYLCGKRDIQTEKLFFGSGTQLSVL.

The gene calls are TRBV6-5 and TRBJ2-5; D remains unclear. The CDR3 sequence is 13 residues long. Germline-derived CDR1 and CDR2 are MNHEY and SVGAGI. V was shortened by 7 bases and J by 5 bases, with 14 bases between the two germline ends. The CDR3 spells CASMPGKGETQYF. In DNA form, the CDR3 reads TGTGCCAGCATGCCGGGTAAAGGGGAGACCCAGTACTTC.

The chain couples TRBV18 to TRBJ1-2; possibly TRBD1 for D (6 bases). The CDR3 spans 15 residues. V was shortened by 5 bases and J by 4 bases, with 17 bases between the two germline ends. Per germline, CDR1 KGHSH and CDR2 LQKENI. This CDR3 is CASSSATGSAYGYTF. In DNA form, the CDR3 reads TGTGCCAGCTCATCGGCAACAGGGTCGGCCTATGGCTACACCTTC.

The rearrangement uses TRBV7-2 and TRBJ1-1; the D is unclear. The CDR3 length is 15 residues. V dropped 1 base and J dropped 0 bases, with 9 bases sitting between them. In germline, CDR1 is SGHTA, CDR2 FQGNSA. CDR3 nucleotide sequence: TGTGCCAGCAGCTTAGTCCCAGGCATGAACACTGAAGCTTTCTTT. This sequence encodes CASSLVPGMNTEAFF.

The chain combines TRBV5-1 with TRBJ1-2, with D hard to call. Between the trimmed V and J ends, which lost 0 bases and 5 bases, there was a span of 11 bases. Germline CDR1 and CDR2: SGHRS and YFSETQ. CDR3 length: 14 residues. As DNA, the CDR3 is TGCGCCAGCAGCTTGGAGGCTTCGACTTATGGCTACACCTTC. Its translation is CASSLEASTYGYTF.

In regard to this clone: This sample includes further DNA sequences coding for the same CDR3. This chain links TRBV19 with TRBJ2-7; 10 bases align to TRBD1. Germline lookup yields CDR1 LNHDA and CDR2 SQIVND (reference sequence). This CDR3 is built from 14 residues. After removal of 5 bases from V and 3 bases from J, the junction contained 4 bases not matched to a gene. CDR3 nucleotides: TGTGCCAGTAGTCGGGACAGGGGAAGCTACGAGCAGTACTTC. Protein sequence: CASSRDRGSYEQYF.

The gene calls are TRBV29-1 and TRBJ2-7; perhaps D is TRBD1 or TRBD2 (5 bases each). V was clipped by 7 bases and J by 0 bases, with 10 bases between them. CDR1 is SQVTM and CDR2 is ANQGSEA in the germline V gene. CDR3 length: 12 amino acids. CDR3 sequence: CSGGPSSYEQYF. CDR3 coding DNA: TGCAGCGGGGGACCCTCCTCCTACGAGCAGTACTTC.